A selection of T cell receptor beta chains follows, all from one sample in a study of blood T cell repertoires in COVID-19. The assay was immunoSEQ multiplex PCR, and TCRdb's table has in-frame clones only and misses some. The table records 45,000 to 50,000 clones, roughly nine tenths of them present only once. The sample taken for sequencing was peripheral blood. Receptors originate from a human donor in a cohort sampled during active COVID-19. Both conserved end residues are part of each CDR3. The D gene is left open where the match is weak. Clone size is given for some rows only: seen once, a few or many times, or a class if the clone is expanded.

TRBJ1-6,few,TRBV30,NA,TGTGCTTCGGGGGGGGCGCTTAATTCACCCCTCCACTTT,CASGGALNSPLHF
TRBJ2-2,NA,TRBV3-1/TRBV3-2,TRBD2,TGTGCCAGCAGACGGACTAGCGGGGGATACACCGGGGAGCTGTTTTTT,CASRRTSGGYTGELFF
TRBJ1-4,NA,TRBV5-1,NA,TGCGCCAGCAGCAGCGGGGGGGCAACTAATGAAAAACTGTTTTTT,CASSSGGATNEKLFF
TRBJ1-1,NA,TRBV13,NA,TGTGCCAGCATATGGCAGGGGATGAACACTGAAGCTTTCTTT,CASIWQGMNTEAFF
TRBJ2-1,NA,TRBV7-3,NA,TGTGCCAGCAGCTTAACTCCCAGCTCCTACAATGAGCAGTTCTTC,CASSLTPSSYNEQFF
TRBJ1-5,NA,TRBV18,NA,TGTGCCAGCTCACCTATTAATACTGTCAGCAATCAGCCCCAGCATTTT,CASSPINTVSNQPQHF
TRBJ2-2,NA,TRBV10-3,TRBD2,TGTGCCATCAGTGAAACTAGCGGGGGGGCACTGACCGGGGAGCTGTTTTTT,CAISETSGGALTGELFF
TRBJ2-2,medium-sized,TRBV6-5,TRBD2,TGTGCCAGCAGTTACTCGGGGGAGGGGTCCGGGGAGCTGTTTTTT,CASSYSGEGSGELFF
TRBJ1-1,NA,TRBV5-6,NA,TGTGCCAGCAGCCAGGAGGGAAGGGGGAACACTGAAGCTTTCTTT,CASSQEGRGNTEAFF
TRBJ2-1,NA,TRBV6-5,TRBD1,TGTGCCAGCATCAAAAGTGGGACAGGGTGGGGGAGGCAGTTCTTC,CASIKSGTGWGRQFF
TRBJ2-7,once,TRBV6-5,TRBD1,TGTGCCAGCAGTTACTCATATTTTACACAGGGGGAGGAGCAGTACTTC,CASSYSYFTQGEEQYF
TRBJ1-2,few,TRBV5-1,NA,TGCGCCAGCAGCCTGGGTACCGACAGGTCCTATGGCTACACCTTC,CASSLGTDRSYGYTF
TRBJ1-4,once,TRBV9,NA,TGTGCCAGCAGCGTAGGCGACAGGATAACTAATGAAAAACTGTTTTTT,CASSVGDRITNEKLFF
TRBJ2-7,NA,TRBV11-2,TRBD1,TGTGCCAGCAGCTTAGAGCAGGGGGCCATTAGGGAGCAGTACTTC,CASSLEQGAIREQYF
TRBJ2-6,NA,TRBV2,NA,TGTGCCAGCAGGCCCGGAAGCGCTGGGGCCAACGTCCTGACTTTC,CASRPGSAGANVLTF
TRBJ1-5,few,TRBV19,NA,TGTGCCAGTAGAAGCACGGGCAATCAGCCCCAGCATTTT,CASRSTGNQPQHF
TRBJ2-5,NA,TRBV6-2/TRBV6-3,TRBD1,TGTGCCAGCAGTTACGACAGGGGGCGTGAGACCCAGTACTTC,CASSYDRGRETQYF
TRBJ2-1,NA,TRBV10-2,TRBD1,TGCGCCATAGGACAGGGAACGGAGGAGCAGTTCTTC,CAIGQGTEEQFF
TRBJ2-4,NA,TRBV9,NA,TGTGCCAGCAGCGTCAACCCTACAGGTGCCAAAAACATTCAGTACTTC,CASSVNPTGAKNIQYF
TRBJ2-5,NA,TRBV5-4,TRBD1,TGTGCCAGCAGCTTTATGGACAGGGATCAAGAGACCCAGTACTTC,CASSFMDRDQETQYF
TRBJ1-2,NA,TRBV12-3/TRBV12-4,NA,TGTGCCAGCAGTCCAGACAGATATGGCTACACCTTC,CASSPDRYGYTF
TRBJ1-2,NA,TRBV5-1,NA,TGCGCCAGCAGCTTGCAACAGGTTGAGGGCTACACCTTC,CASSLQQVEGYTF
TRBJ2-5,NA,TRBV10-3,TRBD1,TGTGCCATCAGTAGGACAGGGGGGTTAGGGGAGACCCAGTACTTC,CAISRTGGLGETQYF
TRBJ1-6,NA,TRBV6-1,NA,TGTGCCAGCAGTGAAGGTGGAGTCCTACTCCACTTT,CASSEGGVLLHF
TRBJ1-5,once,TRBV27,TRBD1,TGTGCCAGCAGTCTGGACAGGGGGACTCAGCCCCAGCATTTT,CASSLDRGTQPQHF
TRBJ2-7,few,TRBV7-8,NA,TGTGCCAGCAGCTTACAGAAGAATTCCTACGAGCAGTACTTC,CASSLQKNSYEQYF
TRBJ1-2,NA,TRBV5-4,NA,TGTGCCAGCAGCACGGATTGGGGCGGCTACACCTTC,CASSTDWGGYTF
TRBJ2-1,medium-sized,TRBV29-1,TRBD1,TGCAGCGTTGAAGTTAAAATCCGGGACAGGGCCGATGAGCAGTTCTTC,CSVEVKIRDRADEQFF
TRBJ2-3,NA,TRBV19,TRBD2,TGTGCCAGTAGTATGGGAGGGCCCTCCACAGATACGCAGTATTTT,CASSMGGPSTDTQYF
TRBJ2-4,NA,TRBV3-1/TRBV3-2,TRBD2,TGTGCCAGCAGTGTGGGAGGGAGGAACATTCAGTACTTC,CASSVGGRNIQYF
TRBJ1-3,NA,TRBV18,NA,TGTGCCAGCTCACCAAACGGGGAGCCTGGAAACACCATATATTTT,CASSPNGEPGNTIYF
TRBJ2-7,NA,TRBV13,NA,TGTGCCAGCAGCTTCCGGCCAGCAGGTCCCCACGAGCAGTACTTC,CASSFRPAGPHEQYF
TRBJ1-2,NA,TRBV6-2/TRBV6-3,NA,TGTGCCAGCAGTTACGGCCTACCCAGCGGGAGGGTTCCTCTACGAGACTATGGCTACACCTTC,CASSYGLPSGRVPLRDYGYTF
TRBJ1-5,NA,TRBV23-1,NA,TGCGCCAGCAGTCAACAGGGCAATCAGCCCCAGCATTTT,CASSQQGNQPQHF
TRBJ2-7,NA,TRBV7-6,NA,TGTGCCAGCAGCTTGTCCACGGGCTACGAGCAGTACTTC,CASSLSTGYEQYF
TRBJ1-2,NA,TRBV30,NA,TGTGCCTGGGCTCCCATTGGGCATGGCTACACCTTC,CAWAPIGHGYTF
TRBJ1-1,NA,TRBV6-2/TRBV6-3,NA,TGTGCCAGCAGTTCGGAGAAATTAATGAACACTGAAGCTTTCTTT,CASSSEKLMNTEAFF
TRBJ1-5,few,TRBV7-2,NA,TGTGCCAGCAGCTTAGGTAGTCGTTACCGTCGAGGGGGTGCTCAGCCCCAGCATTTT,CASSLGSRYRRGGAQPQHF
TRBJ1-2,NA,TRBV5-1,NA,TGCGCCAGCAGCTTAGGCGGGAAAGGGTATGGCTACACCTTC,CASSLGGKGYGYTF
TRBJ2-3,NA,TRBV5-4,TRBD2,TGTGCCAGCAGCTCCGTTACTAGCGGGGGGGCATTAGATACGCAGTATTTT,CASSSVTSGGALDTQYF
TRBJ2-3,NA,TRBV11-3,TRBD1,TGTGCCAGCAGCACTGGGGGGACAGGGGCCACAGATACGCAGTATTTT,CASSTGGTGATDTQYF
TRBJ2-7,NA,TRBV27,NA,TGTGCCAGCAGTTTATCAGGAGGGGTCTACGAGCAGTACTTC,CASSLSGGVYEQYF
TRBJ1-5,NA,TRBV4-1,TRBD1,TGCGCCAGCAGCCAAGATGGGACAGCGGTGGTAAATAGCAATCAGCCCCAGCATTTT,CASSQDGTAVVNSNQPQHF
TRBJ2-7,NA,TRBV28,NA,TGTGCCAGCAGTTCGCCCCCGGGGAGCGAGCAGTACTTC,CASSSPPGSEQYF
TRBJ2-2,NA,TRBV11-2,TRBD2,TGTGCCAGCAACCAGCGGGGGTACACCGGGGAGCTGTTTTTT,CASNQRGYTGELFF
TRBJ2-5,NA,TRBV10-3,NA,TGTGCCATCAGTGGGGACAACCAAGAGACCCAGTACTTC,CAISGDNQETQYF
TRBJ2-7,few,TRBV7-9,NA,TGTGCCAGCAGCCCCGACAGGCTTCGGCAGTACTTC,CASSPDRLRQYF
TRBJ2-3,NA,TRBV4-1,TRBD2,TGCGCCAGCAGCTGGAGCGGCGGGGGGTTACGGGATACGCAGTATTTT,CASSWSGGGLRDTQYF
TRBJ2-2,NA,TRBV29-1,NA,TGCAGCGTTCTCGGACAACCGAACACCGGGGAGCTGTTTTTT,CSVLGQPNTGELFF
TRBJ1-2,NA,TRBV7-9,NA,TGTGCCAGCAGCTTATCCGGAACCGCTAGTGGCTACACCTTC,CASSLSGTASGYTF
TRBJ2-1,NA,TRBV11-2,NA,TGTGCCAGCAGCTCAGGAACAGGCCCCGGTGAGCAGTTCTTC,CASSSGTGPGEQFF
TRBJ2-3,NA,TRBV19,NA,TGTGCCAGTTCCGCAGATACGCAGTATTTT,CASSADTQYF
TRBJ1-5,NA,TRBV2,NA,TGTGCCAGCAGTACACAGGGATCAAGCAATCAGCCCCAGCATTTT,CASSTQGSSNQPQHF
TRBJ1-2,NA,TRBV11-2,NA,TGTGCCAGCAGCTTAGTACAGGGTTTCTATGGCTACACCTTC,CASSLVQGFYGYTF
TRBJ1-4,NA,TRBV5-6,NA,TGTGCCAGCAGCTCACTAGGACGGGGGACAACTAATGAAAAACTGTTTTTT,CASSSLGRGTTNEKLFF